Listed below are T cell receptor beta chains from one sample, sequenced in a study of cytomegalovirus exposure and HLA in healthy donors. Only in-frame clones appear in the TCRdb table, and some are missing; sequencing was by immunoSEQ multiplex PCR. The data contain some 90,000 clones, about four fifths of them seen just once; the ten biggest clones take up about 4%. Sequenced input: PBMCs. These receptors all stem from a man aged 45 to 65 in good health and CMV-seronegative. The CDR3 runs from the conserved cysteine through the conserved F or W. The D gene is left open where the match is weak. Where a row states a size, it is once, few, many or the class of an expanded clone; other rows omit it.

CDR3nt: TGTGCCAGCAGCTTAGGGGGCCCAGGGGAGAATGAGCAGTTCTTC
CDR3aa: CASSLGGPGENEQFF
abundance: NA
d_gene: NA
v_gene: TRBV7-6
j_gene: TRBJ2-1

CDR3nt: TGTGCCAGCAGTGAGACCGAGGCCCTACGGTCAGTGGAGACCCAGTACTTC
CDR3aa: CASSETEALRSVETQYF
abundance: NA
d_gene: NA
v_gene: TRBV6-1
j_gene: TRBJ2-5

CDR3nt: TGTGCCAGTAGTAGGAGACAGGCGACCTACGAGCAGTACTTC
CDR3aa: CASSRRQATYEQYF
abundance: NA
d_gene: NA
v_gene: TRBV19
j_gene: TRBJ2-7

CDR3nt: TGTGCCAGCAGCCCCATGGAAGCAGGTCCTCAGGGCGAGCAGTACTTC
CDR3aa: CASSPMEAGPQGEQYF
abundance: NA
d_gene: NA
v_gene: TRBV5-4
j_gene: TRBJ2-7

CDR3nt: TGTGCCAGCAGCTTGGGGGGAGTAAAAGATACGCAGTATTTT
CDR3aa: CASSLGGVKDTQYF
abundance: NA
d_gene: NA
v_gene: TRBV5-5
j_gene: TRBJ2-3

CDR3nt: TGTGCCAGCAGTCTCGACAGGCGCACTGAAGCTTTCTTT
CDR3aa: CASSLDRRTEAFF
abundance: NA
d_gene: NA
v_gene: TRBV27
j_gene: TRBJ1-1

CDR3nt: TGTGCCAGCAGTTACTCGGAGGGAATAAATGGCTACACCTTC
CDR3aa: CASSYSEGINGYTF
abundance: NA
d_gene: NA
v_gene: TRBV6-5
j_gene: TRBJ1-2

CDR3nt: TGCGCCAGCAGCTCCCGGGAAAGCTCCTACAATGAGCAGTTCTTC
CDR3aa: CASSSRESSYNEQFF
abundance: NA
d_gene: NA
v_gene: TRBV5-1
j_gene: TRBJ2-1

CDR3nt: TGTGCCAGCAGTCCCCTGGTCGGGCGGGTCGACACCGGGGAGCTGTTTTTT
CDR3aa: CASSPLVGRVDTGELFF
abundance: NA
d_gene: NA
v_gene: TRBV28
j_gene: TRBJ2-2

CDR3nt: TGTGCCAGCAGTCGCGGACAGGGTAGATATGGCTACACCTTC
CDR3aa: CASSRGQGRYGYTF
abundance: few
d_gene: TRBD1
v_gene: TRBV28
j_gene: TRBJ1-2

CDR3nt: TGTGCCAGCAGTGGGACCCGGGACAGAGCTAACTATGGCTACACCTTC
CDR3aa: CASSGTRDRANYGYTF
abundance: NA
d_gene: TRBD1
v_gene: TRBV2
j_gene: TRBJ1-2

CDR3nt: TGTGCCTGGAGTGAGACAGCTTCACCCCTCCACTTT
CDR3aa: CAWSETASPLHF
abundance: NA
d_gene: NA
v_gene: TRBV30
j_gene: TRBJ1-6

CDR3nt: TGCGCCAGGACTCTGGGAGCGGACAGGCGATCCTACGAGCAGTACTTC
CDR3aa: CARTLGADRRSYEQYF
abundance: NA
d_gene: TRBD1
v_gene: TRBV23-1
j_gene: TRBJ2-7

CDR3nt: TGTGCCAGCAGCGGAGACAGGAGGGGAAACACCATATATTTT
CDR3aa: CASSGDRRGNTIYF
abundance: NA
d_gene: NA
v_gene: TRBV9
j_gene: TRBJ1-3

CDR3nt: TGTGCCAGCAGTTTATCGGGGAGGTCGAACTATGGCTACACCTTC
CDR3aa: CASSLSGRSNYGYTF
abundance: NA
d_gene: NA
v_gene: TRBV27
j_gene: TRBJ1-2

CDR3nt: TGTGCCAGCAGTCTCGGGACAGCAAGCTCCTACGAGCAGTACTTC
CDR3aa: CASSLGTASSYEQYF
abundance: NA
d_gene: TRBD1
v_gene: TRBV11-3
j_gene: TRBJ2-7

CDR3nt: TGTGCCAGCAGTCAGGACAGCTTTTTTTATGGCTACACCTTC
CDR3aa: CASSQDSFFYGYTF
abundance: NA
d_gene: NA
v_gene: TRBV6-6
j_gene: TRBJ1-2

CDR3nt: TGTGCCTGGAGTGTATCCAGCTATGGCTACACCTTC
CDR3aa: CAWSVSSYGYTF
abundance: NA
d_gene: NA
v_gene: TRBV30
j_gene: TRBJ1-2

CDR3nt: TGTGCCAGCAGCTTGGGGTGGGGAGGGAACACTGAAGCTTTCTTT
CDR3aa: CASSLGWGGNTEAFF
abundance: NA
d_gene: NA
v_gene: TRBV5-4
j_gene: TRBJ1-1

CDR3nt: TGTGCCAGCAGCTCGACTAGCGGGAGGGCCTTAGAGACCCAGTACTTC
CDR3aa: CASSSTSGRALETQYF
abundance: NA
d_gene: TRBD2
v_gene: TRBV7-2
j_gene: TRBJ2-5

CDR3nt: TGTGCCAGCAGCCCTTCCGGGAAGGAGCAGTACTTC
CDR3aa: CASSPSGKEQYF
abundance: few
d_gene: NA
v_gene: TRBV13
j_gene: TRBJ2-7

CDR3nt: TGTGCCAGCAGCCCGGGGGCAGGGGGCGGACTACTGATGTATGGCTACACCTTC
CDR3aa: CASSPGAGGGLLMYGYTF
abundance: NA
d_gene: TRBD1
v_gene: TRBV7-2
j_gene: TRBJ1-2

CDR3nt: TGTGCCAGCAGCGCGACAGGGCTGATATATGGCTACACCTTC
CDR3aa: CASSATGLIYGYTF
abundance: NA
d_gene: TRBD1
v_gene: TRBV27
j_gene: TRBJ1-2